These 23 T cell receptor beta chains were all obtained from the same sample, sequenced in a study of control samples from healthy donors and cancer patients. TCRdb keeps only in-frame clones here, not all; method: immunoSEQ multiplex PCR. Of nearly 40,000 clones listed, approximately 90% were seen once; the top ten hold roughly 4%. The sample was blood. Every receptor here comes from a woman aged 50 to 60 in good health.

This chain connects TRBV5-4 to TRBJ2-1; perhaps TRBD1 as D (6 bases). In germline, CDR1 is SGHNT, CDR2 YYREEE (reference sequence). This CDR3 region has 13 residues. Between the trimmed V and J ends, which lost 5 bases and 6 bases, there was a span of 12 bases. CDR3 coding DNA: TGTGCCAGCAGTCTACAGGGTGGCAATGAGCAGTTCTTC. Translation gives CASSLQGGNEQFF.

This chain links TRBV6-2 or TRBV6-3 with TRBJ1-2; D gene ambiguous. CDR1 is MNHEY and CDR2 is SVGEGT in the germline V gene. The V and J ends lost 2 bases and 2 bases respectively, with 12 bases between them. This CDR3 has 15 amino acids. The CDR3 here is CASSYMGWANYGYTF. The CDR3 DNA sequence: TGTGCCAGCAGTTACATGGGTTGGGCGAACTATGGCTACACCTTC.

This clone was detected once. V usage is TRBV2 and J usage is TRBJ1-2, with D possibly being TRBD1 (6 bases). V lost 1 base to trimming and J lost 7 bases, with 13 bases between them. CDR3 size: 14 residues. Germline assignment: CDR1 SNHLY and CDR2 FYNNEI. The CDR3 coding sequence is TGTGCCAGCAGTGAAGACAGGGAACTAGGTGGCTACACCTTC. Its protein product is CASSEDRELGGYTF.

This CDR3 reads CASSLAGQGDYYNSPLHF. The CDR3 nucleotides read TGTGCCAGCAGTTTGGCGGGACAGGGGGATTATTATAATTCACCCCTCCACTTT. V gene TRBV27 combines with J gene TRBJ1-6; 11 bases are shared with TRBD1. Trimming took 3 bases from V and 4 from J; bases not matched to a gene: 8. This CDR3 is 18 amino acids long. Germline V gene sequence: CDR1 MNHEY, CDR2 SMNVEV (reference sequence).

The chain employs TRBV7-6 and TRBJ2-1; D unresolved. V lost 2 bases to trimming and J lost 0 bases, with 14 bases between them. CDR1 SGHVS and CDR2 FNYEAQ come from the germline V gene. The CDR3 has 17 amino acids. The CDR3 coding sequence is TGTGCCAGCAGCTTACTCGAACGAGTGAGCTCCTACAATGAGCAGTTCTTC. It encodes CASSLLERVSSYNEQFF.

This chain uses TRBV2 with TRBJ1-4; 7 bases are a match to TRBD1. The CDR3 is 17 residues long. Germline CDR1 SNHLY, CDR2 FYNNEI. After removal of 8 bases from V and 5 bases from J, the junction contained 17 bases not matched to a gene. CDR3 loop: CASLIDRVVGGNEKLFF. The DNA for the CDR3 is TGTGCCAGCCTGATTGACAGGGTGGTGGGGGGAAATGAAAAACTGTTTTTT.

The sample holds one count of this clone. This chain uses TRBV19 with TRBJ2-7; the match to TRBD1 covers 9 bases. Germline-derived CDR1 and CDR2 are LNHDA and SQIVND (reference sequence). Germline trimming cut 6 bases from V and 0 bases from J; bases unmatched to any gene: 6. The CDR3 is 15 residues long. CDR3 DNA sequence: TGTGCCAGTAGGACACGGGACAGGGCCTCCTACGAGCAGTACTTC. Its translation: CASRTRDRASYEQYF.

The chain recombines TRBV7-2 with TRBJ2-3; D remains ambiguous. Germline CDR1 is SGHTA and CDR2 is FQGNSA. V was cut by 3 bases and J by 2 bases, with 9 bases left in between. The CDR3 covers 14 residues. The CDR3 here is CASSFAVFTDTQYF. Here the CDR3 DNA reads TGTGCCAGCAGCTTCGCAGTTTTCACAGATACGCAGTATTTT.

The rearrangement links TRBV15 to TRBJ2-5; no clear D gene. This CDR3 is built from 11 residues. Germline values: CDR1 LNHNV, CDR2 YYDKDF (reference sequence). V was trimmed by 3 bases and J by 1 base, leaving 0 bases between them. The CDR3, as DNA: TGTGCCACCAGCAGCCAAGAGACCCAGTACTTC. The encoded protein is CATSSQETQYF.

This chain connects TRBV27 to TRBJ1-2; maybe TRBD1 (6 bases). Germline V gene data show CDR1 as MNHEY and CDR2 as SMNVEV (reference sequence). This CDR3 has 14 residues. The ends were cut back, 6 bases at V and 5 bases at J, with 16 bases in the middle. The CDR3 nucleotides read TGTGCCAGCAGCGAGACAGGTCCCCTTTATGGCTACACCTTC. Protein sequence: CASSETGPLYGYTF.

The V gene is TRBV10-3, the J gene TRBJ1-6; TRBD1 matches at 8 bases. CDR1 ENHRY and CDR2 SYGVKD come from the germline V gene. This CDR3 has 14 residues. Trimming removed 4 bases from V and 5 bases from J; junction bases left unmatched: 1. The CDR3, as DNA: TGTGCCATCAGTGGGACAGGGAATAATTCACCCCTCCACTTT. Residues: CAISGTGNNSPLHF.

The rearrangement uses TRBV5-1 and TRBJ1-1; 7 positions match TRBD1. CDR3 length: 15 residues. J was trimmed by 5 bases and V by 3 bases; bases with no gene match: 10. Germline CDR1 SGHRS, CDR2 YFSETQ. The DNA of the CDR3 is TGCGCCAGCAGCTCGCACGACAGGGATGGGACTGAAGCTTTCTTT. It yields the protein CASSSHDRDGTEAFF.

The CDR3 nucleotides are TGTGCCAGTAGTGGGGGGCCCGACAGGGGGAGGAGGTCACCCCTCCACTTT. Amino acid sequence: CASSGGPDRGRRSPLHF. This sequence joins TRBV19 and TRBJ1-6, with 9 bases matching TRBD1. The CDR3 is 17 amino acids. With V trimmed by 5 bases and J by 10 bases, 15 bases remained unmatched. From germline, CDR1 is LNHDA and CDR2 SQIVND (reference sequence).

The chain employs TRBV7-2 and TRBJ2-7; 7 nucleotides agree with TRBD1. V was clipped by 5 bases and J by 0 bases; unmatched bases: 7. The CDR3 contains 15 residues. Looked up from germline, CDR1 is SGHTA and CDR2 is FQGNSA. The CDR3 sequence: CASSPDRVSSYEQYF. Written as DNA, the CDR3 is TGTGCCAGCAGCCCAGACAGGGTTAGCTCCTACGAGCAGTACTTC.

J is TRBJ2-5 and V is TRBV10-3, with D possibly TRBD1 on 6 matching bases. From germline, CDR1 is ENHRY and CDR2 SYGVKD. The germline V and J ends were trimmed by 3 bases and 1 base, with 12 bases remaining between them. The CDR3 sequence is 15 residues long. DNA of the CDR3: TGTGCCATCAGTGAAAAGACAGGTTTCCAAGAGACCCAGTACTTC. Encoded protein: CAISEKTGFQETQYF.

The chain carries TRBV9 and TRBJ2-3, with 8 bases identical to TRBD2. The CDR3 length is 16 residues. V was pared by 2 bases and J by 5 bases, with 10 bases of the junction left unmatched. Germline CDR1 and CDR2: SGDLS and YYNGEE. This CDR3 is CASSVLRGAPGDTQYF. The CDR3 bases are TGTGCCAGCAGCGTTCTGCGGGGGGCGCCGGGAGATACGCAGTATTTT.

In this sample, this clone turned up once. J is TRBJ1-2 and V is TRBV18, with 7 bases aligning to TRBD1. Unmatched junction bases numbered 17, after V lost 8 bases and J lost 2 bases. The CDR3 runs to 17 residues. CDR1 is KGHSH, CDR2 LQKENI, per germline. For the CDR3, the DNA is TGTGCCAGCCCGCATAGGGACAGCTACACTAACAACTATGGCTACACCTTC. The encoded protein is CASPHRDSYTNNYGYTF. Together with reference TRBV18 and TRBJ1-2, the CDR3 gives the full variable domain: NAGVMQNPRHLVRRRGQEARLRCSPMKGHSHVYWYRQLPEEGLKFMVYLQKENIIDESGMPKERFSAEFPKEGPSILRIQQVVRGDSAAYFCASPHRDSYTNNYGYTFGSGTRLTVV.

The genes are TRBV19 and TRBJ1-2; TRBD1 agrees at 12 bases. The CDR3 is 17 residues long. Germline assignment: CDR1 LNHDA and CDR2 SQIVND (reference sequence). V shed 4 bases and J 1 base; nucleotides not matched to a gene: 7. CDR3 sequence reads: CASSNRGTGGVNYGYTF. The CDR3 coding sequence is TGTGCCAGTAGTAATCGTGGGACAGGGGGCGTTAACTATGGCTACACCTTC.

The V gene is TRBV18, the J gene TRBJ1-3; 7 bases agree with TRBD1. The V gene end was trimmed by 3 bases and the J gene end by 7 bases; junction bases not matched to a gene: 9. This CDR3 has 15 residues. The V gene's germline CDR1 is KGHSH and CDR2 LQKENI. CDR3 loop: CASSPGRGNQNTIYF. CDR3 coding DNA: TGTGCCAGCTCACCCGGCAGGGGGAACCAGAACACCATATATTTT.

The J gene is TRBJ2-4, the V gene TRBV14; D gene unclear. The CDR3 spans 15 residues. V was cut by 0 bases and J by 0 bases, with 6 bases left in between. Germline loops: CDR1 SGHDN, CDR2 FVKESK. CDR3 region: CASSQEQSAKNIQYF. Here the CDR3 DNA reads TGTGCCAGCAGCCAAGAACAATCAGCCAAAAACATTCAGTACTTC. Full variable domain (outside the CDR3, taken from reference TRBV14 and TRBJ2-4): EAGVTQFPSHSVIEKGQTVTLRCDPISGHDNLYWYRRVMGKEIKFLLHFVKESKQDESGMPNNRFLAERTGGTYSTLKVQPAELEDSGVYFCASSQEQSAKNIQYFGAGTRLSVL.

The chain has TRBV19 and TRBJ1-1; no clear D. V lost 4 bases and J lost 0, with 12 bases in between. Germline CDR1 and CDR2: LNHDA and SQIVND (reference sequence). The length of the CDR3 is 15 residues. The CDR3 DNA is TGTGCCAGTAGTAAGTGGGAGGACTTGAACACTGAAGCTTTCTTT. Translating it yields CASSKWEDLNTEAFF.

This chain links TRBV7-2 with TRBJ2-3; TRBD2 agrees at 10 bases. The CDR3 has 16 residues. After removal of 5 bases from V and 3 bases from J, the junction contained 8 bases not matched to a gene. CDR1 and CDR2 (germline): SGHTA, FQGNSA. As DNA, the CDR3 is TGTGCCAGCAGCGGTCTACTAGCGGGGTTGACAGATACGCAGTATTTT. It translates to CASSGLLAGLTDTQYF.

The chain is built from TRBV5-1 and TRBJ1-6; D remains unclear. Germline V gene sequence: CDR1 SGHRS, CDR2 YFSETQ. CDR3 size: 16 residues. V was pared by 2 bases and J by 5 bases, with 14 bases between. CDR3 bases: TGCGCCAGCAGCTTCGGGAACACGAATAATAATTCACCCCTCCACTTT. Residues: CASSFGNTNNNSPLHF.